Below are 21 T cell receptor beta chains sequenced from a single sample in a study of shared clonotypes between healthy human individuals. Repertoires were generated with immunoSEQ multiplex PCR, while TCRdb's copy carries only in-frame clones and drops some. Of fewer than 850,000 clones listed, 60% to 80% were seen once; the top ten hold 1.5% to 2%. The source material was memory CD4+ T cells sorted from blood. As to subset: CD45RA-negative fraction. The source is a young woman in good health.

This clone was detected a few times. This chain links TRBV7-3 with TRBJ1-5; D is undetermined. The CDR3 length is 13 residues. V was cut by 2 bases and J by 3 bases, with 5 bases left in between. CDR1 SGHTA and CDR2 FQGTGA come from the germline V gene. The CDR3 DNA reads TGTGCCAGCAGCTTACGGTACAATCAGCCCCAGCATTTT. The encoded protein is CASSLRYNQPQHF.

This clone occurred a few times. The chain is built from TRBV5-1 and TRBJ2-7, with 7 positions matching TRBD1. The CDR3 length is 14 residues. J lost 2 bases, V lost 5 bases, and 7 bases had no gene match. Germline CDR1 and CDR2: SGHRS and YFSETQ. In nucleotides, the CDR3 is TGCGCCAGCAGACCCGGGGACAGCCCCTACGAGCAGTACTTC. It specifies CASRPGDSPYEQYF.

Here the CDR3 reads CASSVGSSYEQYF. CDR3 nucleotide sequence: TGTGCCAGCAGTGTCGGAAGCTCCTACGAGCAGTACTTC. This chain connects TRBV28 to TRBJ2-7; no reliable D call. Looked up from germline, CDR1 is MDHEN and CDR2 is SYDVKM. V gave up 5 bases and J gave up 0 bases, with 8 bases separating them. This CDR3 spans 13 amino acids. Full variable domain (outside the CDR3, taken from reference TRBV28 and TRBJ2-7): DVKVTQSSRYLVKRTGEKVFLECVQDMDHENMFWYRQDPGLGLRLIYFSYDVKMKEKGDIPEGYSVSREKKERFSLILESASTNQTSMYLCASSVGSSYEQYFGPGTRLTVT.

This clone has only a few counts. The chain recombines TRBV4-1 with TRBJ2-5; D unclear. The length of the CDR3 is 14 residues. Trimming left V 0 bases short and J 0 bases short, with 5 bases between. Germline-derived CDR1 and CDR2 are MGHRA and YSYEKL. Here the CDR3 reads CASSQEANQETQYF. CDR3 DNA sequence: TGCGCCAGCAGCCAAGAGGCCAACCAAGAGACCCAGTACTTC.

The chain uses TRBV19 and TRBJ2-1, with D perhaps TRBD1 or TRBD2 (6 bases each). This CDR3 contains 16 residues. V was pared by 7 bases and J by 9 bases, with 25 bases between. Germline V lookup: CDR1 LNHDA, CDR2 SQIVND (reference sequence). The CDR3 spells CASTFGGSRSWGEQFF. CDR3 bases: TGTGCCAGTACATTCGGGGGCAGTAGGTCCTGGGGTGAGCAGTTCTTC. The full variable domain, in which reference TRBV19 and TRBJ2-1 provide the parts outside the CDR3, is DGGITQSPKYLFRKEGQNVTLSCEQNLNHDAMYWYRQDPGQGLRLIYYSQIVNDFQKGDIAEGYSVSREKKESFPLTVTSAQKNPTAFYLCASTFGGSRSWGEQFFGPGTRLTVL.

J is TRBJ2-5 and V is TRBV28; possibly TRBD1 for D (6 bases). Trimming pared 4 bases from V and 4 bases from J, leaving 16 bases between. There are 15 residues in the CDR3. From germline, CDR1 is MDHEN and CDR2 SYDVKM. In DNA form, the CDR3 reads TGTGCCAGCAGTTCCTGGGGCAGGGGCGGAGAGACCCAGTACTTC. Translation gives CASSSWGRGGETQYF.

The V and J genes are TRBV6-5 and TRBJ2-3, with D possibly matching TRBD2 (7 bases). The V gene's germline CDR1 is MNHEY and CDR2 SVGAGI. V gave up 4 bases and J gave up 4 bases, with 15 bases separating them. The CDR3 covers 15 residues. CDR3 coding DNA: TGTGCCAGCAGTTTGCGGGGGCGACGGGCAGATACGCAGTATTTT. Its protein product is CASSLRGRRADTQYF.

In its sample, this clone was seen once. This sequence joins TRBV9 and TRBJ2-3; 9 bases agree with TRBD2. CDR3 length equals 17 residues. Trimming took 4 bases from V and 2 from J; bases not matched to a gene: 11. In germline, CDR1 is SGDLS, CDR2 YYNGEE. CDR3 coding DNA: TGTGCCAGCAGCCCCTCAGCGGGAGGAAGTACCACAGATACGCAGTATTTT. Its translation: CASSPSAGGSTTDTQYF.

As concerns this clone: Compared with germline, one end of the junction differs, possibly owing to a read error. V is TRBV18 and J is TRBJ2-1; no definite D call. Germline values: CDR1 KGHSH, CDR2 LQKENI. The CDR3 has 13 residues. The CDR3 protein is CASSPLGYSEQFF. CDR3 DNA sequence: TGTGCCAGCTCACCATTGGGTTACAGTGAGCAGTTCTTC.

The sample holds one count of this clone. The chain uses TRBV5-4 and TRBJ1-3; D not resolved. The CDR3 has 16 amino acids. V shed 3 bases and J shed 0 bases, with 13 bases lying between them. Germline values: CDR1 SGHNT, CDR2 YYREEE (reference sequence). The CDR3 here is CASSSNLGGSGNTIYF. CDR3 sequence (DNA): TGTGCCAGCAGCTCGAATCTAGGTGGCTCTGGAAACACCATATATTTT.

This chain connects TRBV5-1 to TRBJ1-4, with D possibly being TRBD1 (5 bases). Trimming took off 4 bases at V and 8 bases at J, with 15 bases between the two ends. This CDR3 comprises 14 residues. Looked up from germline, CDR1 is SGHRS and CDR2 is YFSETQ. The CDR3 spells CASSEGQGMEKLFF. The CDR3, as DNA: TGCGCCAGCAGCGAAGGGCAGGGCATGGAAAAACTGTTTTTT.

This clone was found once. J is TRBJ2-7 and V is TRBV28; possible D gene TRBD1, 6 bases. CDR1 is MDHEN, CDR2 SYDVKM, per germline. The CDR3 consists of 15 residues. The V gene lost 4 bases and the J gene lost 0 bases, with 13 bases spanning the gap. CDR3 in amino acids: CASSSGHTTSYEQYF. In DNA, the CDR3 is TGTGCCAGCAGTTCGGGACACACGACCTCCTACGAGCAGTACTTC.

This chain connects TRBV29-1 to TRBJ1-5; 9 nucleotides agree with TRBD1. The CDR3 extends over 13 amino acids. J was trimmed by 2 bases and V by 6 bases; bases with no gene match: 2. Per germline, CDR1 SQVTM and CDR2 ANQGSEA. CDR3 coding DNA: TGCAGCGTGACAGGGGGAGGCAATCAGCCCCAGCATTTT. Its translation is CSVTGGGNQPQHF.

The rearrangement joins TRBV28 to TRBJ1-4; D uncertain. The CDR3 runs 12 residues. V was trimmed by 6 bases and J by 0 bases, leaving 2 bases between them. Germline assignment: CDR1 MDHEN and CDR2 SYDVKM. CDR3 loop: CASSTTNEKLFF. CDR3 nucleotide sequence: TGTGCCAGCAGCACAACTAATGAAAAACTGTTTTTT.

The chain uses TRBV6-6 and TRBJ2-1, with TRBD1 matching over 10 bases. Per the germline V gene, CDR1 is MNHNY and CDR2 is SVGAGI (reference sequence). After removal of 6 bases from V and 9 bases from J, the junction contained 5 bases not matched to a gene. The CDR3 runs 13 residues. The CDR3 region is CASSLWDRGEQFF. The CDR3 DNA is TGTGCCAGCAGCCTATGGGACAGGGGTGAGCAGTTCTTC.

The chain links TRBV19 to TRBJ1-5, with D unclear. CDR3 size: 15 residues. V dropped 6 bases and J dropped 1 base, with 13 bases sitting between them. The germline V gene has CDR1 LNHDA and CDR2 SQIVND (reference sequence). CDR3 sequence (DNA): TGTGCCAGTAGGTCTCAAGGACCGAGCAATCAGCCCCAGCATTTT. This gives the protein CASRSQGPSNQPQHF. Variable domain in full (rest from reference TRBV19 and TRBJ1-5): DGGITQSPKYLFRKEGQNVTLSCEQNLNHDAMYWYRQDPGQGLRLIYYSQIVNDFQKGDIAEGYSVSREKKESFPLTVTSAQKNPTAFYLCASRSQGPSNQPQHFGDGTRLSIL.

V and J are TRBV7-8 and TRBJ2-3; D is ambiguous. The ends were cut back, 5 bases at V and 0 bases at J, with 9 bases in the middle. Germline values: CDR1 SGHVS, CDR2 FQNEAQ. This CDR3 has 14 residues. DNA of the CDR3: TGTGCCAGCAGCAACATAGGTAGCACAGATACGCAGTATTTT. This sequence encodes CASSNIGSTDTQYF.

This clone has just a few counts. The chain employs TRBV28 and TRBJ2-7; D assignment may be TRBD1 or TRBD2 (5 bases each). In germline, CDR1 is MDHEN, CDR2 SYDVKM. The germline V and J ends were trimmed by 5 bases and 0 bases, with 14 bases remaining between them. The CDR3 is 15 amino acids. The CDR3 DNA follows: TGTGCCAGCAGTAGGTACTCCGGGACCTCCTACGAGCAGTACTTC. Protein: CASSRYSGTSYEQYF.

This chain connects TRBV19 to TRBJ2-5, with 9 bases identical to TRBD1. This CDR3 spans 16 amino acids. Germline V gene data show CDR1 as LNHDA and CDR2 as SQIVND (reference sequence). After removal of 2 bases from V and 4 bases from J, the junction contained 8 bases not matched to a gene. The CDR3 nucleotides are TGTGCCAGTAGTATAATGCCGGGACAGGGTCGAGAGACCCAGTACTTC. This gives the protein CASSIMPGQGRETQYF.

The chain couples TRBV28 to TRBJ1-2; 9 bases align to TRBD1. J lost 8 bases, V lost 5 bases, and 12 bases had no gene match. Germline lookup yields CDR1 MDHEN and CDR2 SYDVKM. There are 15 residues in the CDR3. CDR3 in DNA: TGTGCCAGCAGTCAGCCCGGGACAGGGAAGCGGGGCTACACCTTC. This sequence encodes CASSQPGTGKRGYTF.

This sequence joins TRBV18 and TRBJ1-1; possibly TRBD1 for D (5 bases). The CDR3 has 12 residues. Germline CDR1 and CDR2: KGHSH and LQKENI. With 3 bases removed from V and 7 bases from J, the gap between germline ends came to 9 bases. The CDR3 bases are TGTGCCAGCTCACCCAGGGAGAGTGAAGCTTTCTTT. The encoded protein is CASSPRESEAFF.